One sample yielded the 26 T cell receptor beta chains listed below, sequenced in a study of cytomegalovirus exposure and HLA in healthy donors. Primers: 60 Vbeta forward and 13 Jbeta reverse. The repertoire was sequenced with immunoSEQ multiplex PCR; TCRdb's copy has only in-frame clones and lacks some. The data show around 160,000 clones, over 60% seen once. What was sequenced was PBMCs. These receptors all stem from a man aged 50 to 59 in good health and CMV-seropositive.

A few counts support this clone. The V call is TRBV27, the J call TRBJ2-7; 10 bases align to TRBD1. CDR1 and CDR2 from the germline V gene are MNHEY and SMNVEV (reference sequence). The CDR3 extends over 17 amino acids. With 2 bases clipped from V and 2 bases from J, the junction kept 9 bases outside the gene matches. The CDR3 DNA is TGTGCCAGCAGTTTACGGGAGAGCGGACAGGGGGCCTACGAGCAGTACTTC. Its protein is CASSLRESGQGAYEQYF.

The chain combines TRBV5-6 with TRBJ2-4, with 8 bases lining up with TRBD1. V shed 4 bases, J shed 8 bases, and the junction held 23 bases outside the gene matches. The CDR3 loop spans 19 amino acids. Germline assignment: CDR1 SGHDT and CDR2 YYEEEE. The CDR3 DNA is TGTGCCAGCAGCGCCCCGGTAGGGACAGGAGGATCCCAAACCGACATTCAGTACTTC. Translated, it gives CASSAPVGTGGSQTDIQYF.

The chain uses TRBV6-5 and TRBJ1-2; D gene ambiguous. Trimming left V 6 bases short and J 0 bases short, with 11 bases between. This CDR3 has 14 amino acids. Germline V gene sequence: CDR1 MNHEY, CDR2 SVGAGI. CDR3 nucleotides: TGTGCCAGCAGCCTAGATTTCACTAACTATGGCTACACCTTC. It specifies CASSLDFTNYGYTF.

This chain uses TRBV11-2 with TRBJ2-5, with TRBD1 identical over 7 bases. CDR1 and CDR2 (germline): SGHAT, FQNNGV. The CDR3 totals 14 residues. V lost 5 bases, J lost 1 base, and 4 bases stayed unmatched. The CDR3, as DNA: TGTGCCAGCAGCCCCGGGACAGCCCAAGAGACCCAGTACTTC. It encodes CASSPGTAQETQYF.

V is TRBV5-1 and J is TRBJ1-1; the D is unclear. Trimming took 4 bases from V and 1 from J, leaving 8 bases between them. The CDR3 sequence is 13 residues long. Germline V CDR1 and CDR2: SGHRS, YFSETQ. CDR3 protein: CASSTRGNTEAFF. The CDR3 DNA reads TGCGCCAGCAGCACCAGAGGGAACACTGAAGCTTTCTTT.

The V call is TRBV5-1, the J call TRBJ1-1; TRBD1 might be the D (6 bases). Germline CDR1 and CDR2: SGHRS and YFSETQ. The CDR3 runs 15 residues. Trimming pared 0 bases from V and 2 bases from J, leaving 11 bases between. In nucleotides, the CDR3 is TGCGCCAGCAGCTTGGAGGGGGGGTTAAACACTGAAGCTTTCTTT. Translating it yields CASSLEGGLNTEAFF.

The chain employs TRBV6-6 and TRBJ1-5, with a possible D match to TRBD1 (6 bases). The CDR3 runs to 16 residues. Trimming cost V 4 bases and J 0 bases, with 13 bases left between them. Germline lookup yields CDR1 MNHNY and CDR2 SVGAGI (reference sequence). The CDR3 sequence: CASSSTGWHSNQPQHF. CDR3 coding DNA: TGTGCCAGCAGTTCCACAGGGTGGCATAGCAATCAGCCCCAGCATTTT.

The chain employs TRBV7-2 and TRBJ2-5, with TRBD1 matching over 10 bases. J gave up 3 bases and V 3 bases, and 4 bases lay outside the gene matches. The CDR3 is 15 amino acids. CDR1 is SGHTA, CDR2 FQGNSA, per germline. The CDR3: CASSLGQGMEETQYF. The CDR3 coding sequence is TGTGCCAGCAGCTTGGGACAGGGGATGGAAGAGACCCAGTACTTC.

CDR3 amino acids: CASSVTGGYGYTF. The CDR3 coding sequence is TGTGCCAGCAGTGTAACAGGGGGGTATGGCTACACCTTC. This rearrangement joins TRBV6-5 to TRBJ1-2; 8 positions match TRBD1. The CDR3 is made up of 13 amino acids. V shed 5 bases, J shed 5 bases, and the junction held 4 bases outside the gene matches. Germline values: CDR1 MNHEY, CDR2 SVGAGI.

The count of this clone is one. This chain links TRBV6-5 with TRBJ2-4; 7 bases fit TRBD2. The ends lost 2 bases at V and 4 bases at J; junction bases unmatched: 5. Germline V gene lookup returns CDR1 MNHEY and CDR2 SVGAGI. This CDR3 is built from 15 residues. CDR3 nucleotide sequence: TGTGCCAGCAGTTACGGGGGGGGAGCTAAAAACATTCAGTACTTC. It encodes CASSYGGGAKNIQYF.

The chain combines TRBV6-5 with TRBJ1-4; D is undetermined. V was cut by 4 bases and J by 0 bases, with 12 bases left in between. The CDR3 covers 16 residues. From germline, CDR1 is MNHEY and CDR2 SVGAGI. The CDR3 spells CASSSGKGPTNEKLFF. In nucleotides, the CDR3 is TGTGCCAGCAGTTCGGGAAAGGGTCCAACTAATGAAAAACTGTTTTTT.

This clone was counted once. CDR3 sequence (DNA): TGTGCCAGCAGCCCCGACTTAGGTGGCGGATACAATCAGCCCCAGCATTTT. Its protein is CASSPDLGGGYNQPQHF. The genes are TRBV7-9 and TRBJ1-5; D is unresolved. The V gene lost 5 bases and the J gene lost 3 bases, with 20 bases spanning the gap. This CDR3 has 17 residues. The germline gives CDR1 SEHNR, CDR2 FQNEAQ (reference sequence).

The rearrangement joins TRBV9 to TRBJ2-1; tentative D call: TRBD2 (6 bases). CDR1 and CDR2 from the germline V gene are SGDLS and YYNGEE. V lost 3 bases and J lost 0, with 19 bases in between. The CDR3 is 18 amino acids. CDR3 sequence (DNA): TGTGCCAGCAGCGCCCCAGGGAGCGGGTCCCTCTCCTACAATGAGCAGTTCTTC. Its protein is CASSAPGSGSLSYNEQFF.

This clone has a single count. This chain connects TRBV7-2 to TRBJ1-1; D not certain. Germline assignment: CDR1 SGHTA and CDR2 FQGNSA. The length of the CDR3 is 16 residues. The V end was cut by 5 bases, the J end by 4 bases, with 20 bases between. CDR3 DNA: TGTGCCAGCAGCCCCCCAGGCCCATCGGGGAGCACTGAAGCTTTCTTT. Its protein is CASSPPGPSGSTEAFF.

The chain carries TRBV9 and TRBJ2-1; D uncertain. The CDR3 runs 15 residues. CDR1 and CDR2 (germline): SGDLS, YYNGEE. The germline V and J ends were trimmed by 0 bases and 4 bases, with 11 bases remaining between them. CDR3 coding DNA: TGTGCCAGCAGCGTAGGGGCAGGAACGTACAATGAGCAGTTCTTC. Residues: CASSVGAGTYNEQFF.

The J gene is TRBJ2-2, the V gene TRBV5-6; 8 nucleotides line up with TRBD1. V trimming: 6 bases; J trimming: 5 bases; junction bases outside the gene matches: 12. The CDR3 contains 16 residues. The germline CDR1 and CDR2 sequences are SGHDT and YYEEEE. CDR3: CASTELGTGVTGELFF. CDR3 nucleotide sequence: TGTGCCAGCACCGAACTCGGGACAGGAGTTACCGGGGAGCTGTTTTTT.

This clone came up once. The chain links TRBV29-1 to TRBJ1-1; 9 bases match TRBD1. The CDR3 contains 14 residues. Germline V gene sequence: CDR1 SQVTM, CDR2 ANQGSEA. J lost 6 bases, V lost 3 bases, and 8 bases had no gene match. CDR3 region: CSVEETGGRAEAFF. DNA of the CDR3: TGCAGCGTTGAGGAGACAGGGGGTCGGGCTGAAGCTTTCTTT.

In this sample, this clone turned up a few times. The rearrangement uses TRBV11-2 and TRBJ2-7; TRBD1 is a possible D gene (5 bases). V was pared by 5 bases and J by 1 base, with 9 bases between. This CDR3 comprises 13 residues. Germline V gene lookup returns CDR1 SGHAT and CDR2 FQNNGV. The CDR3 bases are TGTGCCAGCAGCCTCAGGGATTCCTACGAGCAGTACGTC. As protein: CASSLRDSYEQYV.

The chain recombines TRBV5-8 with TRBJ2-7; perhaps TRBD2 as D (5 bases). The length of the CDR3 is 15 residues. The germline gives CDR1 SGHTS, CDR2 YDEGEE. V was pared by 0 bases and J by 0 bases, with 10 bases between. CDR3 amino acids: CASSLGTYSSYEQYF. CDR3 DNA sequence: TGTGCCAGCAGCTTGGGGACTTATAGCTCCTACGAGCAGTACTTC. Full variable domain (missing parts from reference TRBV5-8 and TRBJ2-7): EAGVTQSPTHLIKTRGQQATLRCSPISGHTSVYWYQQALGLGLQFLLWYDEGEERNRGNFPPRFSGRQFPNYSSELNVNALELEDSALYLCASSLGTYSSYEQYFGPGTRLTVT.

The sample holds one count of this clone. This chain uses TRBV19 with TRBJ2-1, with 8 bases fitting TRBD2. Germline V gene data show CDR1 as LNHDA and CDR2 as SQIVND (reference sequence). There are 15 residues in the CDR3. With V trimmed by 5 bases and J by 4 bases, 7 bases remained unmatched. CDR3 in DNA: TGTGCCAGTAGTTACGGACTAGCTGGGTACAATGAGCAGTTCTTC. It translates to CASSYGLAGYNEQFF.

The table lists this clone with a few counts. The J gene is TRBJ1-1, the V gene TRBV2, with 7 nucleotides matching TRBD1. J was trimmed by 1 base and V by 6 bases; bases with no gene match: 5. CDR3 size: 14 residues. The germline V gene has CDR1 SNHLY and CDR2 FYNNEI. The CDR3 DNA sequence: TGTGCCAGCAGGATGGGACAGTCGAACACTGAAGCTTTCTTT. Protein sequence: CASRMGQSNTEAFF.

CDR3 coding DNA: TGTGCCAGCAGAAACAGGGCAAACACTGAAGCTTTCTTT. Translation gives CASRNRANTEAFF. The chain recombines TRBV6-6 with TRBJ1-1; D perhaps matches TRBD1 (6 bases). CDR1 is MNHNY and CDR2 is SVGAGI in the germline V gene (reference sequence). This CDR3 has 13 amino acids. V was clipped by 6 bases and J by 2 bases, with 10 bases between them.

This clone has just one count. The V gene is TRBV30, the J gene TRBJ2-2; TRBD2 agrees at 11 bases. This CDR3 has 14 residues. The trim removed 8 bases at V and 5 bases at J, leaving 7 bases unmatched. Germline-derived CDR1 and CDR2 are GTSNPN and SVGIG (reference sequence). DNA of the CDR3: TGTGCCCGGACCGGGACTAGCGGTACCGGGGAGCTGTTTTTT. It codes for CARTGTSGTGELFF. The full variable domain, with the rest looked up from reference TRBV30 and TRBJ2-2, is SQTIHQWPATLVQPVGSPLSLECTVEGTSNPNLYWYRQAAGRGLQLLFYSVGIGQISSEVPQNLSASRPQDRQFILSSKKLLLSDSGFYLCARTGTSGTGELFFGEGSRLTVL.

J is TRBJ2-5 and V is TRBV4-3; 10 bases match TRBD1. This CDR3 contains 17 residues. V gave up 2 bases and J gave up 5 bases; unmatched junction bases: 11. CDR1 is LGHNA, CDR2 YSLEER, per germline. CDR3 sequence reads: CASSQQPGTGEGETQYF. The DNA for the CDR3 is TGCGCCAGCAGCCAACAACCCGGGACAGGGGAGGGGGAGACCCAGTACTTC.

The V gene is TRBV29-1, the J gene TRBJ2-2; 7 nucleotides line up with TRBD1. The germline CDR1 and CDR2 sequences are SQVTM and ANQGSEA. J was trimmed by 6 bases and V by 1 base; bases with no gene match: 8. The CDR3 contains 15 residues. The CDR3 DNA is TGCAGCGTTGAAGTGCAGAGGGGGCGGGCCGGGGAGCTGTTTTTT. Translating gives CSVEVQRGRAGELFF.

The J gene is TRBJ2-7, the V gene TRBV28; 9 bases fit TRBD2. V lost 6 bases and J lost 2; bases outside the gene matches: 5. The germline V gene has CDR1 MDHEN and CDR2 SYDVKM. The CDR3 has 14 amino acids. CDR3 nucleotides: TGTGCCAGCAGCCCCGCGGGAGGGACCTACGAGCAGTACGTC. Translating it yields CASSPAGGTYEQYV.